The T cell receptor beta chain described here comes from a study of blood T cell repertoires in COVID-19. Overall study: Nucleic acid was either cDNA or gDNA, and it came from T cells, B-cell-depleted T cells, or PBMCs.

Original methodology: Estimation of nucleated cell counts relied on the amplification of reference gene primers. The method was immunoSEQ multiplex PCR; TCRdb's version includes in-frame clones alone and lacks a portion of them. V and J calls and clone size are copied from that table; D and trimming were computed from the DNA. The data hold about 200,000 clones, with around 85% observed a single time. The V end lost 0 bases, the J end lost 7 bases, and 9 bases lay between the germline ends. The length of the CDR3 is 13 residues. CDR1 and CDR2 (germline): LGHDT, YNNKEL (reference sequence). Input material: peripheral blood. The J gene is TRBJ1-2, the V gene TRBV3-1 (or the pseudogene TRBV3-2); no clear D. The source is a woman between 65 and 79 years old with COVID-19, enrolled during active disease. CDR3 amino acids: CASSQDQNRGYTF. As DNA, the CDR3 is TGTGCCAGCAGCCAAGATCAGAACCGTGGCTACACCTTC.